This entry lists 2 T cell receptor beta chains sequenced from one sample in a study of cytomegalovirus exposure and HLA in healthy donors. The PCR ran on 60 Vbeta and 13 Jbeta primers. Clones were sequenced by immunoSEQ multiplex PCR, and TCRdb holds only the in-frame ones, with some missing. Its table lists about 200,000 clones. The sequencing input was PBMCs. The receptors were gathered from a girl aged 2 to 9 in good health and CMV-seropositive.

The genes are TRBV5-1 and TRBJ1-1; no firm D call. There are 13 residues in the CDR3. Trimming cost V 0 bases and J 9 bases, with 12 bases left between them. Germline V gene lookup returns CDR1 SGHRS and CDR2 YFSETQ. The CDR3 region has the DNA TGCGCCAGCAGCTTGGGTTCAGGCGGGCAAGCTTTCTTT. Encoded protein: CASSLGSGGQAFF. The full variable domain, with the rest looked up from reference TRBV5-1 and TRBJ1-1, is KAGVTQTPRYLIKTRGQQVTLSCSPISGHRSVSWYQQTPGQGLQFLFEYFSETQRNKGNFPGRFSGRQFSNSRSEMNVSTLELGDSALYLCASSLGSGGQAFFGQGTRLTVV.

This chain uses TRBV7-2 with TRBJ2-1, with D possibly being TRBD2 (6 bases). Germline-derived CDR1 and CDR2 are SGHTA and FQGNSA. Trimming took 0 bases from V and 4 from J, leaving 16 bases between them. This CDR3 has 17 residues. Here the CDR3 reads CASSLASTGAGYNEQFF. CDR3 sequence (DNA): TGTGCCAGCAGCTTAGCTTCAACGGGAGCGGGTTACAATGAGCAGTTCTTC. The variable domain in full, completed from reference TRBV7-2 and TRBJ2-1, reads GAGVSQSPSNKVTEKGKDVELRCDPISGHTALYWYRQSLGQGLEFLIYFQGNSAPDKSGLPSDRFSAERTGGSVSTLTIQRTQQEDSAVYLCASSLASTGAGYNEQFFGPGTRLTVL.